The TCR beta chain under discussion was sequenced for a study of T cell responses to AZD1222 COVID-19 vaccine. Background on the study: Second doses that came at about 4 or about 12 weeks were put together. Regarding the study as a whole: Mapped onto spike, vaccine-associated CD4 TCRs spanned it and were dominant at 160-218 and 743-854. Clonal diversity was possibly underestimated; the donors were predominantly white British and more often female. Sampling that yielded the repertoires occurred only after the peak T cell response.

Assay: immunoSEQ multiplex PCR; the TCRdb copy retains only in-frame clones and omits some. The sample has around 92,000 clones; about nine tenths are singletons. Turning to this clone: Its specificity is not known.

The CDR3 is made up of 14 amino acids. Germline CDR1 is SGHTA and CDR2 is FQGNSA. Trimming left V 1 base short and J 8 bases short, with 14 bases between. The chain couples TRBV7-2 to TRBJ1-1, with no clear D. This receptor was obtained from an adult in good health. The material sequenced was peripheral blood, taken on day 0 of AZD1222 vaccination. The CDR3 nucleotides read TGTGCCAGCAGCTTAGGCCCCCAGTTAGGGGAAGCTTTCTTT. Its translation: CASSLGPQLGEAFF.